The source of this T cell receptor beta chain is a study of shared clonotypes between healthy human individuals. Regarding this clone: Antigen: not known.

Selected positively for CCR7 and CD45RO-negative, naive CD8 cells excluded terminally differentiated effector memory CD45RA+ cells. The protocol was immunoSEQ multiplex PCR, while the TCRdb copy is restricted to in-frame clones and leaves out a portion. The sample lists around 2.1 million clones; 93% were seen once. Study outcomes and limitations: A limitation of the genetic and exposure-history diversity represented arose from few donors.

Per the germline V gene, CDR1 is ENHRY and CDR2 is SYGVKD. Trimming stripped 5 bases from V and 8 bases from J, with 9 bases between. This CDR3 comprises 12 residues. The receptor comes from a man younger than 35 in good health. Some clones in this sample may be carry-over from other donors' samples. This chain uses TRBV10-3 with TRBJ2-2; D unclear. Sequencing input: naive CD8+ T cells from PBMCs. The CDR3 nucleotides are TGTGCCATCAGTACAGCCTCTGGGGAGCTGTTTTTT. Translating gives CAISTASGELFF.